These T cell receptor beta chains were read from a single sample in a study of blood T cell repertoires in COVID-19. Profiled with immunoSEQ multiplex PCR; TCRdb holds only in-frame clones, not every one. The table records about 25,000 clones, roughly nine tenths of them present only once. The material sequenced was peripheral blood. These receptors were collected from a man aged 65 to 79 with acute or convalescent COVID-19. CDR3s include the opening cysteine and the closing phenylalanine or tryptophan. A D gene is named only where the DNA matches it firmly. Clone size is stated in some rows and not others, as once, few, many or a class when expanded.

j_call: TRBJ1-5; d_call: .; clone_size: .; v_call: TRBV27; cdr3_nt: TGTGCCAGCAGCGCGGGACCGGGGCAGCCCCAGCATTTT; cdr3_aa: CASSAGPGQPQHF
j_call: TRBJ1-2; d_call: TRBD1; clone_size: .; v_call: TRBV6-5; cdr3_nt: TGTGCCAGCAGGACCGGGACAGTTAACTATGGCTACACCTTC; cdr3_aa: CASRTGTVNYGYTF
j_call: TRBJ2-3; d_call: .; clone_size: .; v_call: TRBV12-3/TRBV12-4; cdr3_nt: TGTGCCACCAACTTCGATGATACGCAGTATTTT; cdr3_aa: CATNFDDTQYF
j_call: TRBJ2-6; d_call: TRBD2; clone_size: .; v_call: TRBV19; cdr3_nt: TGTGCCAGTAGTACTGGACTAGCGGGGGTATCCAACGTCCTGACTTTC; cdr3_aa: CASSTGLAGVSNVLTF
j_call: TRBJ1-3; d_call: .; clone_size: once; v_call: TRBV2; cdr3_nt: TGTGCCAGCAGTGAACAGGGGTCTGACTCTGGAAACACCATATATTTT; cdr3_aa: CASSEQGSDSGNTIYF
j_call: TRBJ1-1; d_call: .; clone_size: .; v_call: TRBV21-1; cdr3_nt: TGTGCCAGCAGCCCGAGGGTCCGGCACATGAACACTGAAGCTTTCTTT; cdr3_aa: CASSPRVRHMNTEAFF
j_call: TRBJ1-1; d_call: .; clone_size: .; v_call: TRBV3-1/TRBV3-2; cdr3_nt: TGTGCCAGCAGCCCCGGGGGGAGCGGGAACACTGAAGCTTTCTTT; cdr3_aa: CASSPGGSGNTEAFF
j_call: TRBJ2-5; d_call: TRBD2; clone_size: .; v_call: TRBV15; cdr3_nt: TGTGCCACCAGCAGGCGACTAGCGGGAGAGACCCAGTACTTC; cdr3_aa: CATSRRLAGETQYF
j_call: TRBJ2-3; d_call: TRBD1; clone_size: .; v_call: TRBV28; cdr3_nt: TGTGCCAGCACTCGCGGGACAGGCTACACAGATACGCAGTATTTT; cdr3_aa: CASTRGTGYTDTQYF
j_call: TRBJ2-5; d_call: TRBD2; clone_size: .; v_call: TRBV4-2; cdr3_nt: TGTGCCAGCAGCCAAGATCTAGCGGGGGGAGAGACCCAGTACTTC; cdr3_aa: CASSQDLAGGETQYF
j_call: TRBJ2-7; d_call: TRBD1; clone_size: .; v_call: TRBV19; cdr3_nt: TGTGCCAGTAGTATCCGGGACAGGTCCCACGAGCAGTACTTC; cdr3_aa: CASSIRDRSHEQYF
j_call: TRBJ1-2; d_call: TRBD1; clone_size: .; v_call: TRBV5-4; cdr3_nt: TGTGCCAGCAGCTTTGACAGGGGTTATGGCTACACCTTC; cdr3_aa: CASSFDRGYGYTF
j_call: TRBJ2-2; d_call: .; clone_size: .; v_call: TRBV7-2; cdr3_nt: TGTGCCAGCAGCTTAGGGAGCAGAAACACCGGGGAGCTGTTTTTT; cdr3_aa: CASSLGSRNTGELFF
j_call: TRBJ1-2; d_call: .; clone_size: .; v_call: TRBV24-1; cdr3_nt: TGTGCCACCAGTGATGCCGACGGGAGGTTTGGCTACACCTTC; cdr3_aa: CATSDADGRFGYTF
j_call: TRBJ2-5; d_call: .; clone_size: .; v_call: TRBV19; cdr3_nt: TGTGCCAGTAGTACTGACAGACAAGAGACCCAGTACTTC; cdr3_aa: CASSTDRQETQYF
j_call: TRBJ1-2; d_call: .; clone_size: .; v_call: TRBV6-6; cdr3_nt: TGTGCCAGTGCGGCCGCGGTCCTGACCTATGGCTACACCTTC; cdr3_aa: CASAAAVLTYGYTF
j_call: TRBJ2-1; d_call: TRBD2; clone_size: .; v_call: TRBV7-8; cdr3_nt: TGTGCCAGCAGCTTAAGGGGAAATAGCGGGAGTTTCAATGAGCAGTTCTTC; cdr3_aa: CASSLRGNSGSFNEQFF
j_call: TRBJ2-3; d_call: TRBD1; clone_size: .; v_call: TRBV19; cdr3_nt: TGTGCCAGTGGCCGTGGGACAGGGCTCCCAGATACGCAGTATTTT; cdr3_aa: CASGRGTGLPDTQYF
j_call: TRBJ1-1; d_call: .; clone_size: .; v_call: TRBV7-9; cdr3_nt: TGTGCCAGCAGCCAAGTAGTAACTACGAACACTGAAGCTTTCTTT; cdr3_aa: CASSQVVTTNTEAFF
j_call: TRBJ2-5; d_call: TRBD2; clone_size: .; v_call: TRBV9; cdr3_nt: TGTGCCAGCAGCGGTCGGGGGACTAGCGGGGGAAAGACCCAGTACTTC; cdr3_aa: CASSGRGTSGGKTQYF
j_call: TRBJ1-5; d_call: .; clone_size: .; v_call: TRBV7-8; cdr3_nt: TGTGCCAGCAGCTTAGTACGAGGGAATCAGCCCCAGCATTTT; cdr3_aa: CASSLVRGNQPQHF
j_call: TRBJ2-1; d_call: TRBD1; clone_size: once; v_call: TRBV7-9; cdr3_nt: TGTGCCAGCAGCGGGACAGGGGGCGCGGTAGTCAATGAGCAGTTCTTC; cdr3_aa: CASSGTGGAVVNEQFF
j_call: TRBJ2-3; d_call: TRBD2; clone_size: .; v_call: TRBV6-6; cdr3_nt: TGTGCCAGCAGGTCTAGCGGTATCACAGATACGCAGTATTTT; cdr3_aa: CASRSSGITDTQYF
j_call: TRBJ2-2; d_call: .; clone_size: .; v_call: TRBV12-3/TRBV12-4; cdr3_nt: TGTGCCAGCCTTAGAAGCACCGGGGAGCTGTTTTTT; cdr3_aa: CASLRSTGELFF
j_call: TRBJ1-1; d_call: .; clone_size: .; v_call: TRBV28; cdr3_nt: TGTGCCAGCAGGCCCAGCCTAGGTGCTGAAGCTTTCTTT; cdr3_aa: CASRPSLGAEAFF
j_call: TRBJ2-5; d_call: TRBD2; clone_size: .; v_call: TRBV24-1; cdr3_nt: TGTGCCACCAGTGGGACTAGCTTATTTACCCAGTACTTC; cdr3_aa: CATSGTSLFTQYF
j_call: TRBJ1-4; d_call: TRBD1; clone_size: .; v_call: TRBV5-1; cdr3_nt: TGCGCCAGCAGGGTGCAGACAGGGTTGGATGAAAAACTGTTTTTT; cdr3_aa: CASRVQTGLDEKLFF
j_call: TRBJ2-3; d_call: TRBD2; clone_size: .; v_call: TRBV11-2; cdr3_nt: TGTGCCAGCAGCAGAACAGCGGGAGAAGGGAGTTATCCCACAGATACGCAGTATTTT; cdr3_aa: CASSRTAGEGSYPTDTQYF
j_call: TRBJ2-2; d_call: TRBD1; clone_size: .; v_call: TRBV7-8; cdr3_nt: TGTGCCAGCAGCCCGACAGGGAACTGGGACACCGGGGAGCTGTTTTTT; cdr3_aa: CASSPTGNWDTGELFF
j_call: TRBJ1-6; d_call: .; clone_size: .; v_call: TRBV7-9; cdr3_nt: TGTGCCAGCCGCTCCTATAATTCACCCCTCCACTTT; cdr3_aa: CASRSYNSPLHF
j_call: TRBJ1-2; d_call: .; clone_size: .; v_call: TRBV19; cdr3_nt: TGTGCCAGTAGTCCCCCACTTAACTATGGCTACACCTTC; cdr3_aa: CASSPPLNYGYTF
j_call: TRBJ2-5; d_call: TRBD2; clone_size: .; v_call: TRBV9; cdr3_nt: TGTGCCAGCTCAGGCGGGAGCGTACAAGAGACCCAGTACTTC; cdr3_aa: CASSGGSVQETQYF
j_call: TRBJ1-5; d_call: .; clone_size: .; v_call: TRBV27; cdr3_nt: TGTGCCAGCAGTCCCAACAGGGTCCATCAGCCCCAGCATTTT; cdr3_aa: CASSPNRVHQPQHF
j_call: TRBJ2-7; d_call: TRBD1; clone_size: .; v_call: TRBV18; cdr3_nt: TGTGCCAGCTCACCAGGACAGGGGAACTACGAGCAGTACTTC; cdr3_aa: CASSPGQGNYEQYF
j_call: TRBJ2-2; d_call: TRBD2; clone_size: .; v_call: TRBV5-1; cdr3_nt: TGCGCCAGCAGCCCCCGGGGTAGCGGGGGGGCCACGAACACCGGGGAGCTGTTTTTT; cdr3_aa: CASSPRGSGGATNTGELFF
j_call: TRBJ2-7; d_call: TRBD1; clone_size: .; v_call: TRBV7-9; cdr3_nt: TGTGCCAGCAGCTCGAGGGACAGCCCTACCTACGAGCAGTACTTC; cdr3_aa: CASSSRDSPTYEQYF
j_call: TRBJ1-4; d_call: .; clone_size: .; v_call: TRBV4-1; cdr3_nt: TGCGCCAGCAGCCAAGCTATAAGGGGTTTGACTAATGAAAAACTGTTTTTT; cdr3_aa: CASSQAIRGLTNEKLFF
j_call: TRBJ2-1; d_call: TRBD2; clone_size: .; v_call: TRBV14; cdr3_nt: TGTGCCAGCAGCCTCTTCTTTAGCGGGAATGAGCAGTTCTTC; cdr3_aa: CASSLFFSGNEQFF
j_call: TRBJ1-5; d_call: .; clone_size: .; v_call: TRBV7-2; cdr3_nt: TGTGCCAGCAGCAAGAGGGGGACCTCTAGCAATCAGCCCCAGCATTTT; cdr3_aa: CASSKRGTSSNQPQHF
j_call: TRBJ2-7; d_call: TRBD1; clone_size: .; v_call: TRBV5-1; cdr3_nt: TGCGCCAGCAGCCCGATGGGACAGCCCGACGAGCAGTACTTC; cdr3_aa: CASSPMGQPDEQYF
j_call: TRBJ2-5; d_call: .; clone_size: .; v_call: TRBV9; cdr3_nt: TGTGCCAGCAGCGTAGAAAGGGGCGGACAAGAGACCCAGTACTTC; cdr3_aa: CASSVERGGQETQYF
j_call: TRBJ1-1; d_call: .; clone_size: once; v_call: TRBV14; cdr3_nt: TGTGCCAGCAGCCACCAGGGGAGGGCCAACAACGCTTTCTTT; cdr3_aa: CASSHQGRANNAFF
j_call: TRBJ2-7; d_call: TRBD1; clone_size: once; v_call: TRBV7-9; cdr3_nt: TGTGCCAGCAGCCGGGACAGTCCCCTGTCCTACGAGCAGTACTTC; cdr3_aa: CASSRDSPLSYEQYF
j_call: TRBJ2-3; d_call: .; clone_size: .; v_call: TRBV7-2; cdr3_nt: TGTGCCAGCAGCTTCTCCAGCCCGTTCGAGGGAGATACGCAGTATTTT; cdr3_aa: CASSFSSPFEGDTQYF
j_call: TRBJ1-6; d_call: .; clone_size: .; v_call: TRBV14; cdr3_nt: TGTGCCAGCAGCCAAGGACGATGGAGTGGCCTACCTAATTCACCCCTCCACTTT; cdr3_aa: CASSQGRWSGLPNSPLHF
j_call: TRBJ2-2; d_call: .; clone_size: .; v_call: TRBV27; cdr3_nt: TGTGCCAGCAGTTTTTTAAGCGCCGGGGAGCTGTTTTTT; cdr3_aa: CASSFLSAGELFF
j_call: TRBJ2-3; d_call: .; clone_size: once; v_call: TRBV21-1; cdr3_nt: TGTGCCAGCATCGGCCCGGGACAGGGGTTACCCAGCACAGATACGCAGTATTTT; cdr3_aa: CASIGPGQGLPSTDTQYF
j_call: TRBJ2-7; d_call: .; clone_size: .; v_call: TRBV5-1; cdr3_nt: TGCGCCAGCAGGCCGGACAGCCCTTCCTACGAGCAGTACTTC; cdr3_aa: CASRPDSPSYEQYF
j_call: TRBJ1-3; d_call: .; clone_size: .; v_call: TRBV3-1/TRBV3-2; cdr3_nt: TGTGCCAGCAGCGACGGACCGACTAACTCTGGAAACACCATATATTTT; cdr3_aa: CASSDGPTNSGNTIYF
j_call: TRBJ2-6; d_call: .; clone_size: .; v_call: TRBV19; cdr3_nt: TGTGCCAGTAGTATTTTTGAACTAAACGTCCTGACTTTC; cdr3_aa: CASSIFELNVLTF
j_call: TRBJ2-7; d_call: TRBD2; clone_size: .; v_call: TRBV3-1/TRBV3-2; cdr3_nt: TGTGCCAGCAGCCAAGACCCTCGACTAGCGGGAGTCTACGAGCAGTACTTC; cdr3_aa: CASSQDPRLAGVYEQYF
j_call: TRBJ1-4; d_call: .; clone_size: .; v_call: TRBV15; cdr3_nt: TGTGCCACCAGCAGCGCAAGACAGCGTGCAACTAATGAAAAACTGTTTTTT; cdr3_aa: CATSSARQRATNEKLFF